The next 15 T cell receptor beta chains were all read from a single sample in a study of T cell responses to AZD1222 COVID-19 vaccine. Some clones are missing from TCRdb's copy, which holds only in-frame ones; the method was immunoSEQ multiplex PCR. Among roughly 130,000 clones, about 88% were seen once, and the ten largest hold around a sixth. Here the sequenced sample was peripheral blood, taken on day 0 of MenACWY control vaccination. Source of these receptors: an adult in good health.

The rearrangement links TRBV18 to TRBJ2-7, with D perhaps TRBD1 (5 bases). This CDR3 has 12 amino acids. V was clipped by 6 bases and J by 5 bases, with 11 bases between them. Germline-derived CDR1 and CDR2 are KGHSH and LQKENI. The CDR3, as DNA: TGTGCCAGCTCCCAGACAGAGGACGAGCAGTACTTC. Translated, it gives CASSQTEDEQYF.

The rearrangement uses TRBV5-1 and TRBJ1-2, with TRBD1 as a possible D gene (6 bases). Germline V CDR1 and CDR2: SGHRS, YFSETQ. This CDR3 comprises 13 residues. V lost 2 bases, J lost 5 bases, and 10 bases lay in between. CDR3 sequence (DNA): TGCGCCAGCAGCTTTTCGACAGGATATGGCTACACCTTC. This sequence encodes CASSFSTGYGYTF.

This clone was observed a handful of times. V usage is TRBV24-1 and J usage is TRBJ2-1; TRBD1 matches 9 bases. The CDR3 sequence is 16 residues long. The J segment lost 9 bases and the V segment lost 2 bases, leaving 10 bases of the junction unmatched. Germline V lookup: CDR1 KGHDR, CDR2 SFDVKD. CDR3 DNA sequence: TGTGCCACCAGTGATTGGACAGGGGCGACTTTTGGTGAGCAGTTCTTC. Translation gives CATSDWTGATFGEQFF.

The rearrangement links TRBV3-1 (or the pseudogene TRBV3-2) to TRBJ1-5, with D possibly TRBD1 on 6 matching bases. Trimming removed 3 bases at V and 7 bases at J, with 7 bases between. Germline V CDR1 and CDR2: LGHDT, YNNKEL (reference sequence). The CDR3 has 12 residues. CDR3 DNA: TGTGCCAGCAGCCAGGGGGCCCAGCCCCAGCATTTT. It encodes CASSQGAQPQHF.

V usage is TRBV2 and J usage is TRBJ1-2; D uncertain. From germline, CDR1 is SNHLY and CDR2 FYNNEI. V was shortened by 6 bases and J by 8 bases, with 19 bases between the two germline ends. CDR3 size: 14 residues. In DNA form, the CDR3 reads TGTGCCAGCAGCACGGCGCCAGTGGCTTTGGGCTACACCTTC. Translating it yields CASSTAPVALGYTF.

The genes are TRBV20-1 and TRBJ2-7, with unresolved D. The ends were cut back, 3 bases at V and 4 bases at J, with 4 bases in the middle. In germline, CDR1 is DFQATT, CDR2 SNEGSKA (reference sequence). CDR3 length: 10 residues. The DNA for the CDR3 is TGCAGTGCTAGCGCTTACGAGCAGTACTTC. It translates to CSASAYEQYF.

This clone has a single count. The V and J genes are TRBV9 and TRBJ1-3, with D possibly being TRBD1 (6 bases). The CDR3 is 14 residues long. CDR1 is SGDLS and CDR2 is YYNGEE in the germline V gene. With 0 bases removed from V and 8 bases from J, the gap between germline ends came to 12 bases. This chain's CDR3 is CASSVDRTVDTIYF. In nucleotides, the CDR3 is TGTGCCAGCAGCGTAGACCGGACAGTGGACACCATATATTTT. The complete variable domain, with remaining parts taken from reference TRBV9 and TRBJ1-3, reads DSGVTQTPKHLITATGQRVTLRCSPRSGDLSVYWYQQSLDQGLQFLIQYYNGEERAKGNILERFSAQQFPDLHSELNLSSLELGDSALYFCASSVDRTVDTIYFGEGSWLTVV.

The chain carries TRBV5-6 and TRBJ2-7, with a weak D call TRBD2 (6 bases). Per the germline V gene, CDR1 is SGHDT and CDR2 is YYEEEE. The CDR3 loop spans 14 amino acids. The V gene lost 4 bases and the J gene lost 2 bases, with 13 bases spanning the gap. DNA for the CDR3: TGTGCCAGCAGCCTCTGGCCGGGGGCCTACGAGCAGTACTTC. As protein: CASSLWPGAYEQYF. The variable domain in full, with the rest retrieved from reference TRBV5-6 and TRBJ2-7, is DAGVTQSPTHLIKTRGQQVTLRCSPKSGHDTVSWYQQALGQGPQFIFQYYEEEERQRGNFPDRFSGHQFPNYSSELNVNALLLGDSALYLCASSLWPGAYEQYFGPGTRLTVT.

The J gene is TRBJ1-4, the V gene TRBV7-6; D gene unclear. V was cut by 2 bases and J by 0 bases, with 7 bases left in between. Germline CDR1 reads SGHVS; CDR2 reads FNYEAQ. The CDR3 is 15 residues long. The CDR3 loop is CASSLRGTTNEKLFF. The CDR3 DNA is TGTGCCAGCAGCTTAAGAGGGACAACTAATGAAAAACTGTTTTTT. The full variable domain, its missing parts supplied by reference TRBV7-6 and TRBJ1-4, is GAGVSQSPRYKVTKRGQDVALRCDPISGHVSLYWYRQALGQGPEFLTYFNYEAQQDKSGLPNDRFSAERPEGSISTLTIQRTEQRDSAMYRCASSLRGTTNEKLFFGSGTQLSVL.

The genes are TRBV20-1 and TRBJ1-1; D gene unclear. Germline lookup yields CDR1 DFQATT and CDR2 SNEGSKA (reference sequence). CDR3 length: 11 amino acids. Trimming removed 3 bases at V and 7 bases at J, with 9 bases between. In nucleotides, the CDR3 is TGCAGTGCTAGTCGGCGGGATGAAGCTTTCTTT. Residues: CSASRRDEAFF.

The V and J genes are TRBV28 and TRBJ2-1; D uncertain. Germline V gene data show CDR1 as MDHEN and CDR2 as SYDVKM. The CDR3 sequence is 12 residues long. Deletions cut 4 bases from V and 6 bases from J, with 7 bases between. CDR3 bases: TGTGCCAGCAGTTCTTCCCCCAATGAGCAGTTCTTC. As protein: CASSSSPNEQFF.

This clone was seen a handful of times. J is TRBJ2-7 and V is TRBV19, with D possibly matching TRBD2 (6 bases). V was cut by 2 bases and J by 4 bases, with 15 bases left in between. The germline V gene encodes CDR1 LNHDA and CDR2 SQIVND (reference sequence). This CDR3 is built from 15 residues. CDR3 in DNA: TGTGCCAGTAGTATATCGGTGACTAGTATTTACGAGCAGTACTTC. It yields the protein CASSISVTSIYEQYF.

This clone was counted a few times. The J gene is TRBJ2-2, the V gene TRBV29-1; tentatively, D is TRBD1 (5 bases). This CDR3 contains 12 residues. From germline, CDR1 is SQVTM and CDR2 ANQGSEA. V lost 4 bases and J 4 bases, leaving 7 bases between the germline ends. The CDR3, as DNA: TGCAGCGTTGGCAGGGCCACCGGGGAGCTGTTTTTT. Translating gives CSVGRATGELFF.

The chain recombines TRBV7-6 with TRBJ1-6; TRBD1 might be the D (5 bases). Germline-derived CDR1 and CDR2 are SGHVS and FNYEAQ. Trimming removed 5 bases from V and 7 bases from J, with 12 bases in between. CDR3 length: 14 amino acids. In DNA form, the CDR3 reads TGTGCCAGCAGCGCAGACAGACTGAATTCACCCCTCCACTTT. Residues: CASSADRLNSPLHF.

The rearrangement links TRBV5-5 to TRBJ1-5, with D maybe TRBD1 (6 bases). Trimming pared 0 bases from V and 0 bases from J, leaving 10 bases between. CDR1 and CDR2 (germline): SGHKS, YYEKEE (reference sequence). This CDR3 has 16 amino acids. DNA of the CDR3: TGTGCCAGCAGCTTGGTATTGGGGGCTAGCAATCAGCCCCAGCATTTT. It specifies CASSLVLGASNQPQHF. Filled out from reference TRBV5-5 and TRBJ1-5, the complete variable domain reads DAGVTQSPTHLIKTRGQQVTLRCSPISGHKSVSWYQQVLGQGPQFIFQYYEKEERGRGNFPDRFSARQFPNYSSELNVNALLLGDSALYLCASSLVLGASNQPQHFGDGTRLSIL.